One sample yielded the 20 T cell receptor beta chains listed below, sequenced in a study of blood T cell repertoires in COVID-19. TCRdb's table, derived via immunoSEQ multiplex PCR, lists solely in-frame clones and lacks some. Here the sample spans about 200,000 clones, 80% being singletons. The sequencing input was peripheral blood. Receptors originate from a woman between 65 and 79 years old with acute or convalescent COVID-19.

The chain has TRBV27 and TRBJ2-2; no clear D gene. V was clipped by 2 bases and J by 6 bases, with 7 bases between them. Germline lookup yields CDR1 MNHEY and CDR2 SMNVEV (reference sequence). This CDR3 is built from 13 residues. CDR3 sequence: CASSLTVSGELFF. The CDR3 DNA is TGTGCCAGCAGTTTAACGGTCTCCGGGGAGCTGTTTTTT.

This clone was observed a few times. The gene calls are TRBV5-4 and TRBJ2-1; 7 nucleotides match TRBD1. The germline CDR1 and CDR2 sequences are SGHNT and YYREEE (reference sequence). Trimming cost V 1 base and J 9 bases; bases outside gene matches: 13. The CDR3 loop spans 16 amino acids. CDR3 sequence: CASSLWGIQGVGEQFF. The CDR3 DNA follows: TGTGCCAGCAGCTTGTGGGGAATCCAGGGGGTAGGTGAGCAGTTCTTC.

This clone was recorded only once. V and J are TRBV5-4 and TRBJ2-3, with a possible D match to TRBD1 (5 bases). This CDR3 has 14 residues. Trimming shortened V by 0 bases and J by 2 bases, and 7 bases separated the two germline ends. Per germline, CDR1 SGHNT and CDR2 YYREEE (reference sequence). In nucleotides, the CDR3 is TGTGCCAGCAGCTTGGGACAGAACACAGATACGCAGTATTTT. This gives the protein CASSLGQNTDTQYF. The variable domain in full, with the rest retrieved from reference TRBV5-4 and TRBJ2-3, is ETGVTQSPTHLIKTRGQQVTLRCSSQSGHNTVSWYQQALGQGPQFIFQYYREEENGRGNFPPRFSGLQFPNYSSELNVNALELDDSALYLCASSLGQNTDTQYFGPGTRLTVL.

The V and J genes are TRBV10-2 and TRBJ2-5; D call uncertain. Trimming took off 4 bases at V and 5 bases at J, with 14 bases between the two ends. The CDR3 loop spans 14 amino acids. The germline V gene encodes CDR1 WSHSY and CDR2 SAAADI. The CDR3 DNA is TGCGCCAGCAGTGTAGGTCCCGAGGAGGAGACCCAGTACTTC. Protein: CASSVGPEEETQYF.

The chain combines TRBV7-8 with TRBJ2-2; TRBD1 aligns across 10 bases. Per the germline V gene, CDR1 is SGHVS and CDR2 is FQNEAQ. The CDR3 covers 15 residues. V dropped 3 bases and J dropped 4; count of bases not matched to a gene: 2. The CDR3 coding sequence is TGTGCCAGCAGCTTCCGACAGGGGGCCACCGGGGAGCTGTTTTTT. Its translation is CASSFRQGATGELFF.

This chain joins TRBV5-6 and TRBJ2-2; 7 bases fit TRBD1. Germline V gene data show CDR1 as SGHDT and CDR2 as YYEEEE. The V gene end was trimmed by 4 bases and the J gene end by 1 base; junction bases not matched to a gene: 7. The CDR3 totals 16 residues. The CDR3 sequence is CASSIDREQNTGELFF. CDR3 bases: TGTGCCAGCAGCATAGACAGGGAGCAGAACACCGGGGAGCTGTTTTTT.

The table lists this clone with a few counts. The chain couples TRBV7-3 to TRBJ2-1, with 7 nucleotides matching TRBD1. The germline V gene has CDR1 SGHTA and CDR2 FQGTGA. Trimming cost V 5 bases and J 7 bases; bases outside gene matches: 8. The CDR3 is made up of 14 amino acids. The CDR3 spells CASSPSGQLNEQFF. CDR3 DNA: TGTGCCAGCAGCCCATCGGGACAGTTGAATGAGCAGTTCTTC.

The chain employs TRBV14 and TRBJ2-2, with D perhaps TRBD1 (6 bases). Germline CDR1 reads SGHDN; CDR2 reads FVKESK. This CDR3 has 13 amino acids. V lost 3 bases and J 14 bases, leaving 16 bases between the germline ends. The CDR3 DNA reads TGTGCCAGCAGCCAGGTCGTCAGGACAGCACTGTTTTTT. Its translation: CASSQVVRTALFF.

The rearrangement joins TRBV7-8 to TRBJ1-5; 7 positions agree with TRBD1. Germline V gene sequence: CDR1 SGHVS, CDR2 FQNEAQ. The CDR3 is 14 amino acids. With V trimmed by 5 bases and J by 3 bases, 4 bases remained unmatched. CDR3 sequence reads: CASSRDSLNQPQHF. The CDR3 nucleotides are TGTGCCAGCAGCAGGGACAGCCTCAATCAGCCCCAGCATTTT.

V gene TRBV25-1 combines with J gene TRBJ2-1; TRBD2 aligns across 7 bases. The V gene's germline CDR1 is MGHDK and CDR2 SYGVNS. After removal of 3 bases from V and 3 bases from J, the junction contained 11 bases not matched to a gene. The CDR3 covers 17 residues. This chain's CDR3 is CASSEGGAGSLYNEQFF. The CDR3 DNA reads as TGTGCCAGCAGTGAGGGGGGAGCGGGGAGCCTCTACAATGAGCAGTTCTTC.

The J gene is TRBJ2-5, the V gene TRBV4-3, with 7 bases identical to TRBD2. In germline, CDR1 is LGHNA, CDR2 YSLEER. V dropped 0 bases and J dropped 2; count of bases not matched to a gene: 9. The CDR3 extends over 17 amino acids. This CDR3 is CASSQDVGGMLQETQYF. The CDR3 nucleotides read TGCGCCAGCAGCCAAGATGTCGGGGGGATGTTACAAGAGACCCAGTACTTC.

The chain carries TRBV30 and TRBJ1-2, with a possible D match to TRBD1 (5 bases). Trimming stripped 3 bases from V and 4 bases from J, with 12 bases between. The CDR3 spans 13 residues. CDR1 and CDR2 from the germline V gene are GTSNPN and SVGIG (reference sequence). The CDR3 region is CAWRVDSSYGYTF. CDR3 nucleotides: TGTGCCTGGAGGGTAGACAGTAGCTATGGCTACACCTTC.

The chain has TRBV28 and TRBJ2-5; D perhaps matches TRBD2 (6 bases). This CDR3 is 13 amino acids long. CDR1 MDHEN and CDR2 SYDVKM come from the germline V gene. V lost 4 bases and J lost 2, with 8 bases in between. This CDR3 reads CASSSGDQETQYF. CDR3 DNA sequence: TGTGCCAGCAGTTCGGGGGATCAAGAGACCCAGTACTTC.

This clone was seen only once. This sequence joins TRBV7-9 and TRBJ1-3; TRBD1 matches 7 bases. The CDR3 is 15 residues long. Trimming took 1 base from V and 4 from J; bases not matched to a gene: 4. Germline V gives CDR1 SEHNR, CDR2 FQNEAQ (reference sequence). In nucleotides, the CDR3 is TGTGCCAGCAGCTTAGTACAGGGGCAGGGAAACACCATATATTTT. This translates into CASSLVQGQGNTIYF.

The CDR3 protein is CASLNGVYEQYV. The CDR3 DNA reads TGTGCCAGTCTGAACGGGGTTTACGAGCAGTACGTC. The J gene is TRBJ2-7, the V gene TRBV19; tentatively, D is TRBD2 (5 bases). V lost 8 bases and J lost 4, with 12 bases in between. There are 12 residues in the CDR3. Germline values: CDR1 LNHDA, CDR2 SQIVND (reference sequence).

The chain employs TRBV6-5 and TRBJ2-1; D is perhaps TRBD2 (6 bases). V was clipped by 4 bases and J by 5 bases, with 12 bases between them. Germline V lookup: CDR1 MNHEY, CDR2 SVGAGI. This CDR3 is built from 14 residues. The CDR3 nucleotides are TGTGCCAGCAGTTCTACGACTAGAAACAATGAGCAGTTCTTC. Translated: CASSSTTRNNEQFF.

V gene TRBV6-5 combines with J gene TRBJ2-1; possibly TRBD2 for D (5 bases). Between the trimmed V and J ends, which lost 6 bases and 8 bases, there was a span of 11 bases. Germline V gene lookup returns CDR1 MNHEY and CDR2 SVGAGI. The CDR3 has 12 amino acids. The CDR3 loop reads CASSPPRDEQFF. CDR3 nucleotide sequence: TGTGCCAGCAGCCCACCGAGGGATGAGCAGTTCTTC.

This clone appeared a single time. The chain is built from TRBV3-1 (or the pseudogene TRBV3-2) and TRBJ2-3; tentative D call: TRBD2 (6 bases). V was clipped by 7 bases and J by 6 bases, with 14 bases between them. The germline gives CDR1 LGHDT, CDR2 YNNKEL (reference sequence). CDR3 length: 13 residues. Here the CDR3 reads CASTSGGDDTQYF. CDR3 in DNA: TGTGCCAGCACCTCCGGCGGGGACGATACGCAGTATTTT.

The chain is built from TRBV2 and TRBJ2-3; D unresolved. This CDR3 comprises 11 residues. Trimming took 3 bases from V and 6 from J, leaving 4 bases between them. Per the germline V gene, CDR1 is SNHLY and CDR2 is FYNNEI. The CDR3 DNA sequence: TGTGCCAGCAGTGAGCAGGATACGCAGTATTTT. Translated: CASSEQDTQYF.

The chain couples TRBV2 to TRBJ1-4; D is uncertain. V lost 1 base to trimming and J lost 0 bases, with 9 bases between them. The CDR3 consists of 16 residues. Germline loops: CDR1 SNHLY, CDR2 FYNNEI. The CDR3 nucleotides are TGTGCCAGCAGTGAAGGTTTCGGTGCAACTAATGAAAAACTGTTTTTT. Its translation: CASSEGFGATNEKLFF.